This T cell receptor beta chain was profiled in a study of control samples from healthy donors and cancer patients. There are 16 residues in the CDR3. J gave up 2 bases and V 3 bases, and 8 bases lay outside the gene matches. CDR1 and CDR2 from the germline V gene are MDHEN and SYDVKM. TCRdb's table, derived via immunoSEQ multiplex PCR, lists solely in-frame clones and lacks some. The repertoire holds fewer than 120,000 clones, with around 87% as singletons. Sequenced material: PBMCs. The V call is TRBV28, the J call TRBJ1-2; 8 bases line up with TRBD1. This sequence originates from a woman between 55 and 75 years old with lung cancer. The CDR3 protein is CASSFQTGVSNYGYTF. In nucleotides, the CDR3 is TGTGCCAGCAGTTTCCAGACAGGGGTATCAAACTATGGCTACACCTTC.